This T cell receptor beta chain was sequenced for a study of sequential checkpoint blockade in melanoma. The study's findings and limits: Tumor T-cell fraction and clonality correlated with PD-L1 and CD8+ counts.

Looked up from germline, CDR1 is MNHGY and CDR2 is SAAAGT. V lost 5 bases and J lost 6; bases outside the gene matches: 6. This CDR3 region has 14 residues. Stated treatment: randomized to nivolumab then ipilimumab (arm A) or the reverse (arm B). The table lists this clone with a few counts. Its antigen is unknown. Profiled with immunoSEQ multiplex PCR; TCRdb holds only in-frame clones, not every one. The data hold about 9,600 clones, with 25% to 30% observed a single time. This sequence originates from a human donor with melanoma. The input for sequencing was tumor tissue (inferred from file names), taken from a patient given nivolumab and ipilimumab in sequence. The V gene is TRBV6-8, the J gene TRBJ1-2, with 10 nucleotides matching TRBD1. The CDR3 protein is CASSVDRGLDGYTF. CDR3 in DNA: TGTGCCAGCAGTGTAGACAGGGGGCTAGATGGCTACACCTTC.